Listed below are T cell receptor beta chains from one sample, sequenced in a study of spatial heterogeneity in lung cancer. Each CDR3 protein gets one entry after TCRdb re-called the 5' RACE reads with MiXCR. The sample holds tens of thousands of distinct CDR3 sequences; roughly 7.2% are singletons and the top ten take approximately 15%. Sample: PBMCs, taken at surgery. These receptors all come from a male donor with early-stage non-small cell lung cancer. Each CDR3 is given with its conserved first and last residue. Fields, in order: V gene, D gene, J gene, clone size, CDR3 protein, CDR3 DNA. The D gene is left open where the match is weak. Only some rows state a clone size, as once, few, many or a class for expanded clones.

v_call: TRBV7-9
d_call: .
j_call: TRBJ2-3
clone_size: many
cdr3_aa: CAGTDGSSTDTQYF
cdr3_nt: TGTGCCGGCACGGACGGTTCTAGCACAGATACGCAGTATTTT

v_call: TRBV6-5
d_call: .
j_call: TRBJ2-5
clone_size: few
cdr3_aa: CASRRTVQETQYF
cdr3_nt: TGTGCCAGCAGGAGGACAGTTCAAGAGACCCAGTACTTC

v_call: TRBV29-1
d_call: TRBD1
j_call: TRBJ2-5
clone_size: many
cdr3_aa: CSVSTGIETQYF
cdr3_nt: TGCAGCGTATCGACAGGGATCGAGACCCAGTACTTC

v_call: TRBV3-1
d_call: .
j_call: TRBJ1-6
clone_size: many
cdr3_aa: CASSQDRGHNSPLHF
cdr3_nt: TGTGCCAGCAGCCAAGACAGGGGACATAATTCACCCCTCCACTTT

v_call: TRBV2
d_call: .
j_call: TRBJ2-2
clone_size: few
cdr3_aa: CASSEAFLTGELFF
cdr3_nt: TGTGCCAGCAGTGAAGCGTTCCTCACCGGGGAGCTGTTTTTT

v_call: TRBV10-3
d_call: .
j_call: TRBJ2-2
clone_size: many
cdr3_aa: CAISESNPAGELFF
cdr3_nt: TGTGCCATCAGTGAGTCGAACCCGGCCGGGGAGCTGTTTTTT

v_call: TRBV28
d_call: TRBD1
j_call: TRBJ2-7
clone_size: few
cdr3_aa: CASDSGGGRSYEQYF
cdr3_nt: TGTGCCAGCGATTCAGGGGGCGGCCGAAGCTACGAGCAGTACTTC

v_call: TRBV7-8
d_call: TRBD1
j_call: TRBJ1-5
clone_size: .
cdr3_aa: CASSFDRADQPQHF
cdr3_nt: TGTGCCAGCAGCTTTGACAGGGCTGATCAGCCCCAGCATTTT

v_call: TRBV12-3/TRBV12-4
d_call: .
j_call: TRBJ1-2
clone_size: many
cdr3_aa: CASSYSATNYGYTF
cdr3_nt: TGTGCCAGCAGTTATTCGGCTACGAACTATGGCTACACCTTC

v_call: TRBV5-6
d_call: .
j_call: TRBJ1-6
clone_size: many
cdr3_aa: CASSLRGGSYNSPLHF
cdr3_nt: TGTGCCAGCAGCTTGAGGGGCGGTTCCTATAATTCACCCCTCCACTTT

v_call: TRBV28
d_call: TRBD2
j_call: TRBJ2-1
clone_size: medium-sized
cdr3_aa: CASGAGGLSYNEQFF
cdr3_nt: TGTGCCAGCGGGGCGGGAGGGCTCTCCTACAATGAGCAGTTCTTC

v_call: TRBV10-3
d_call: .
j_call: TRBJ2-2
clone_size: .
cdr3_aa: CAISEWGLNTGELFF
cdr3_nt: TGTGCCATCAGTGAGTGGGGACTCAACACCGGGGAGCTGTTTTTT

v_call: TRBV7-8
d_call: .
j_call: TRBJ2-1
clone_size: .
cdr3_aa: CASRGSGANEQFF
cdr3_nt: TGTGCCAGCCGAGGGTCCGGGGCCAATGAGCAGTTCTTC

v_call: TRBV4-1
d_call: .
j_call: TRBJ1-3
clone_size: medium-sized
cdr3_aa: CASSQDTIGGDTIYF
cdr3_nt: TGCGCCAGCAGCCAAGATACGATCGGAGGGGACACCATATATTTT

v_call: TRBV12-2
d_call: .
j_call: TRBJ1-2
clone_size: few
cdr3_aa: CASRLEGQGTYGYTF
cdr3_nt: TGTGCAAGTCGCTTAGAGGGACAGGGCACCTATGGCTACACCTTC

v_call: TRBV5-1
d_call: TRBD1
j_call: TRBJ2-2
clone_size: .
cdr3_aa: CASSLQGQSETGELFF
cdr3_nt: TGCGCCAGCAGCTTACAGGGGCAGTCGGAAACCGGGGAGCTGTTTTTT

v_call: TRBV6-6
d_call: .
j_call: TRBJ2-1
clone_size: few
cdr3_aa: CASSYATGRPNEQFF
cdr3_nt: TGTGCCAGCAGTTACGCGACAGGGAGGCCCAATGAGCAGTTCTTC

v_call: TRBV6-5
d_call: .
j_call: TRBJ1-5
clone_size: .
cdr3_aa: CASSSLVYGGNQPQHF
cdr3_nt: TGTGCCAGCAGTTCCCTAGTGTATGGCGGCAATCAGCCCCAGCATTTT

v_call: TRBV5-1
d_call: .
j_call: TRBJ1-2
clone_size: .
cdr3_aa: CASSLGQARGGYTF
cdr3_nt: TGCGCCAGCAGCTTGGGCCAGGCCCGGGGTGGCTACACCTTC

v_call: TRBV28
d_call: .
j_call: TRBJ2-6
clone_size: many
cdr3_aa: CASSLGLTGANVLTF
cdr3_nt: TGTGCCAGCAGTTTAGGGCTAACTGGGGCCAACGTCCTGACTTTC

v_call: TRBV29-1
d_call: .
j_call: TRBJ1-1
clone_size: many
cdr3_aa: CSVVRQANTEAFF
cdr3_nt: TGCAGCGTTGTAAGGCAGGCTAACACTGAAGCTTTCTTT

v_call: TRBV20-1
d_call: TRBD2
j_call: TRBJ2-2
clone_size: few
cdr3_aa: CSARDPSGRAHGELFF
cdr3_nt: TGCAGTGCTAGAGATCCAAGTGGGAGGGCCCACGGGGAGCTGTTTTTT

v_call: TRBV12-3/TRBV12-4
d_call: .
j_call: TRBJ1-1
clone_size: .
cdr3_aa: CASSQSARTNTEAFF
cdr3_nt: TGTGCCAGCAGCCAATCGGCCAGAACGAACACTGAAGCTTTCTTT

v_call: TRBV28
d_call: TRBD1
j_call: TRBJ1-5
clone_size: many
cdr3_aa: CASSRQGALRGPQHF
cdr3_nt: TGTGCCAGCAGCCGCCAGGGGGCCCTTAGGGGGCCCCAGCATTTT

v_call: TRBV5-4
d_call: .
j_call: TRBJ1-4
clone_size: many
cdr3_aa: CASSLNQGLDEKLFF
cdr3_nt: TGTGCCAGCAGCCTGAACCAGGGGTTGGATGAAAAACTGTTTTTT

v_call: TRBV6-1
d_call: .
j_call: TRBJ1-1
clone_size: .
cdr3_aa: CASNRLGRETEAFF
cdr3_nt: TGTGCCAGCAATCGACTGGGCAGGGAGACTGAAGCTTTCTTT

v_call: TRBV7-9
d_call: TRBD2
j_call: TRBJ2-5
clone_size: many
cdr3_aa: CASSLSSGGQETQYF
cdr3_nt: TGTGCCAGCAGCTTAAGTAGCGGGGGCCAAGAGACCCAGTACTTC

v_call: TRBV20-1
d_call: .
j_call: TRBJ1-1
clone_size: many
cdr3_aa: CSARRGGGNTEAFF
cdr3_nt: TGCAGTGCTAGACGGGGTGGGGGGAACACTGAAGCTTTCTTT

v_call: TRBV12-3/TRBV12-4
d_call: TRBD1
j_call: TRBJ2-1
clone_size: many
cdr3_aa: CASIQMGQGDLEQFF
cdr3_nt: TGTGCCAGCATACAGATGGGACAGGGGGATTTAGAGCAGTTCTTC

v_call: TRBV10-3
d_call: TRBD2
j_call: TRBJ2-2
clone_size: many
cdr3_aa: CAISGVVAGDGELFF
cdr3_nt: TGTGCCATCAGTGGAGTGGTAGCGGGAGACGGGGAGCTGTTTTTT

v_call: TRBV12-3/TRBV12-4
d_call: TRBD2
j_call: TRBJ2-5
clone_size: many
cdr3_aa: CASRLAGGTQYF
cdr3_nt: TGTGCCAGCAGACTAGCGGGGGGGACCCAGTACTTC

v_call: TRBV28
d_call: TRBD1
j_call: TRBJ2-3
clone_size: .
cdr3_aa: CASSPPGQGIDTQYF
cdr3_nt: TGTGCCAGCAGCCCCCCGGGACAGGGGATAGATACGCAGTATTTT

v_call: TRBV9
d_call: .
j_call: TRBJ2-3
clone_size: many
cdr3_aa: CASSATSLGSTDTQYF
cdr3_nt: TGTGCCAGCAGCGCGACCTCCCTTGGTAGCACAGATACGCAGTATTTT

v_call: TRBV7-2
d_call: TRBD2
j_call: TRBJ2-1
clone_size: few
cdr3_aa: CASSSQLAGPHEQFF
cdr3_nt: TGTGCCAGCAGCTCACAACTAGCGGGTCCCCATGAGCAGTTCTTC

v_call: TRBV6-1
d_call: TRBD1
j_call: TRBJ2-3
clone_size: many
cdr3_aa: CASSETTGGSQYF
cdr3_nt: TGTGCCAGCAGTGAGACCACAGGGGGGTCGCAGTATTTT

v_call: TRBV24-1
d_call: .
j_call: TRBJ2-2
clone_size: .
cdr3_aa: CATSDTRGAATGELFF
cdr3_nt: TGTGCCACCAGTGATACACGGGGGGCGGCCACCGGGGAGCTGTTTTTT

v_call: TRBV2
d_call: .
j_call: TRBJ1-4
clone_size: many
cdr3_aa: CASSEGQGNEKLFF
cdr3_nt: TGTGCCAGCAGTGAAGGGCAGGGGAATGAAAAACTGTTTTTT

v_call: TRBV11-2
d_call: TRBD1
j_call: TRBJ1-2
clone_size: many
cdr3_aa: CASSLGQGLGYTF
cdr3_nt: TGTGCCAGCAGCCTGGGACAGGGACTCGGCTACACCTTC

v_call: TRBV5-6
d_call: .
j_call: TRBJ2-1
clone_size: many
cdr3_aa: CASSLSGLSRNEQFF
cdr3_nt: TGTGCCAGCAGCTTGTCAGGACTCTCTAGGAATGAGCAGTTCTTC

v_call: TRBV28
d_call: .
j_call: TRBJ2-7
clone_size: many
cdr3_aa: CASSDLGMLNEQYF
cdr3_nt: TGTGCCAGCAGTGACCTGGGTATGCTGAACGAGCAGTACTTC

v_call: TRBV6-6
d_call: .
j_call: TRBJ1-1
clone_size: many
cdr3_aa: CASSYPPEEAEAFF
cdr3_nt: TGTGCCAGCAGTTACCCCCCAGAGGAGGCTGAAGCTTTCTTT

v_call: TRBV2
d_call: .
j_call: TRBJ2-1
clone_size: few
cdr3_aa: CASTPQGGSEQFF
cdr3_nt: TGTGCCAGCACACCCCAGGGGGGGAGTGAGCAGTTCTTC

v_call: TRBV18
d_call: TRBD1
j_call: TRBJ2-5
clone_size: few
cdr3_aa: CASSDGTAYQETQYF
cdr3_nt: TGTGCCAGCTCGGACGGGACAGCGTACCAAGAGACCCAGTACTTC

v_call: TRBV28
d_call: TRBD2
j_call: TRBJ2-1
clone_size: many
cdr3_aa: CASSSTGTSYYNEQFF
cdr3_nt: TGTGCCAGCAGTTCGACCGGGACTAGTTACTACAATGAGCAGTTCTTC

v_call: TRBV11-2
d_call: .
j_call: TRBJ2-2
clone_size: .
cdr3_aa: CASSSDRQVGELFF
cdr3_nt: TGTGCCAGCAGCTCGGATCGACAGGTCGGGGAGCTGTTTTTT

v_call: TRBV18
d_call: .
j_call: TRBJ1-4
clone_size: .
cdr3_aa: CASSPLDPVQGKLFF
cdr3_nt: TGTGCCAGCTCACCCTTGGACCCTGTTCAGGGGAAACTGTTTTTT